This T cell receptor (beta chain) is from a study of cytotoxic CD8 clonotypes in ibrutinib-treated CLL. The germline V gene has CDR1 SNHLY and CDR2 FYNNEI. Trimming pared 6 bases from V and 2 bases from J, leaving 19 bases between. The CDR3 contains 16 residues. Profiling relied on immunoSEQ multiplex PCR, and the TCRdb table lists in-frame clones only, not all of them. Of under 150,000 clones detected, 85% to 95% appear once; the ten largest clones hold roughly 10%. This rearrangement joins TRBV2 to TRBJ2-5; D remains unclear. The receptor's source is a human donor with chronic lymphocytic leukemia. The sample was PBMCs, taken after 12 months of ibrutinib treatment. The DNA of the CDR3 is TGTGCCAGCAGCCCGACCCCCCCACCCTTACAAGAGACCCAGTACTTC. It is translated as CASSPTPPPLQETQYF.